Reported below is one T cell receptor beta chain. Its specific antigen is unknown. No per-base quality is available; no much larger clone lies one base away. The data originate from a study of molecular identifiers for immune sequencing clone quantification (dated by TCRdb to the late 2010s). For the wider study: For a replicate experiment, RNA from 20,000 or 100,000 naive CD8 T cells was divided into five aliquots, and four of the five aliquots were sequenced. The study was a methods study using CD8 T cells to benchmark molecular-identifier clustering-based TCR repertoire sequencing (MIDCIRS) and TCR RNA copy counting.

Counted from cysteine to phenylalanine, this CDR3 has 15 amino acids. Only the CDR3 DNA stays, 45 bases, in frame from base 1. Looking up the germline V gene (reference sequence) yields CDR1 LNHDA and CDR2 SQIVND. Deletion took 3 bases off V and 6 bases off J, with a span of 12 bases between the germline ends. Here is what the overall study found, with its caveats: Modeling indicated about 3 TCR RNA copies recovered per cell, compared with 7.5 to 10 by digital PCR, which implies a capture efficiency of around 30%. When barcode sub-clustering was not used, chimeric consensus sequences inflated TCR diversity, with chimeras reaching as high as 47%. Highly expanded clone sizes could be underestimated because identical TCR molecules may share a barcode. The naive libraries included spiked-in Jurkat TCR RNA (10 copies' worth), and this Jurkat TCR RNA is not part of the donor repertoire. Spiked-in Jurkat TCR RNA equal to a single cell's worth was reported to be detectable even within 1,100,000 naive CD8 T cells. Clones above 20 RNA copies held over 97% of molecules in CMV-specific effector cells but under 1% in naive cells.

Libraries of naive CD8 T cells were built from anywhere between about 17,000 and 1,000,000 sorted cells, with 10%, 30% or 50% of the purified RNA used. On a BD FACSAria II, naive CD8 T cells were FACS-sorted as CD8+CD4-CCR7+CD45RA+ and collected into RLT Plus buffer. Detection sensitivity was tested by spiking Jurkat RNA equal to some 11 TCR copies' worth into samples containing 20,000-1,000,000 naive CD8 T cells. Enrichment of CD8 T cells was performed with RosetteSep CD8+ T Cell Enrichment Cocktail and Ficoll-Paque, after which ACK red cell lysis was carried out. The library was generated by PCR. Instrument used: Illumina HiSeq 4000. Preparation of bulk TCR libraries followed a previously described approach, with the TCR primers listed in Table S5. Purification of total RNA was performed with the Qiagen AllPrep DNA/RNA kit. Before any analysis, reads coming from multiple sequencing runs of the same library were combined into one pool. In the original analysis: Only reads with exact TCR constant sequence were kept, trimmed to 150 nt, and grouped by their 12-nt molecular barcodes. Reads in each barcode group were sub-clustered using a 15% Levenshtein threshold, and a quality-weighted consensus sequence was built for each RNA molecule. Non-functional sequences were filtered out, along with any lower-count sequence sitting one edit away from another sequence. Based on a fit of two negative binomial distributions, barcode sub-clusters having less than 20% of the maximum read count were discarded. The public reads were run again by TCRdb, first through fastp at Q25 and then through MiXCR, and only productive beta chains were kept. When rows share a CDR3 protein, they turn into one entry using the most common DNA and genes. What appears here as the V and J calls and clone size reflects TCRdb's work, not the paper's. The sample contains under 600,000 distinct CDR3 sequences, about a fifth of them found a single time. The ten biggest clones cover approximately 0.84% of the sample.

The chain is made from TRBV19 and TRBJ1-6; no D gene call is confident. Material for sequencing was naive CD8+ T cells from blood, with Jurkat cell RNA spiked in. The cell subset or site tag for this specimen amounts to: FACS-sorted CD8+CD4-CCR7+CD45RA+ naive T cells. This sequence originates from a human donor in good health. Some libraries in this study had Jurkat cell RNA spiked in. The DNA reads TGTGCCAGTAGTATTGGTTTGGGAGTTAATTCACCCCTCCACTTT. Its coded protein is CASSIGLGVNSPLHF.